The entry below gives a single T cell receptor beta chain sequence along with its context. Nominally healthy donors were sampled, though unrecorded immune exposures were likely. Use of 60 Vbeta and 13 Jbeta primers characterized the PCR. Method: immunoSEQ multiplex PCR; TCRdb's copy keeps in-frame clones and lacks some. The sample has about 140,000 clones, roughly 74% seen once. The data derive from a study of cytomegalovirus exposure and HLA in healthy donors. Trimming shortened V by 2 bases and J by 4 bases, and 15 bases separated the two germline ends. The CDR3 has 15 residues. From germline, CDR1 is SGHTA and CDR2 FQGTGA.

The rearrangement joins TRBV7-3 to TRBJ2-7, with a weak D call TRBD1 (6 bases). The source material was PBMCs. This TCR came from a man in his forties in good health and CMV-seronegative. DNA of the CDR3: TGTGCCAGCAGCTTAGATTTGGGGGCGCAATACGAGCAGTACTTC. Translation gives CASSLDLGAQYEQYF.